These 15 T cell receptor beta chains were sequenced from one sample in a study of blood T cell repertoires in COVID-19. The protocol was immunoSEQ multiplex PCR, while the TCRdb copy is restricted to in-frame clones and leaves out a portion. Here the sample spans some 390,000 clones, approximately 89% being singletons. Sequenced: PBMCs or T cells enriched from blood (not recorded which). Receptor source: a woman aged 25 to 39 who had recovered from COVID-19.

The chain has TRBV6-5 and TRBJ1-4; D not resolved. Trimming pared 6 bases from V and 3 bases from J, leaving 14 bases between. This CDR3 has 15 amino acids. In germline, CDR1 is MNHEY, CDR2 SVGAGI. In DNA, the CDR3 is TGTGCCAGCAGCCGTAAATCGTTCTCTAATGAAAAACTGTTTTTT. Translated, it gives CASSRKSFSNEKLFF.

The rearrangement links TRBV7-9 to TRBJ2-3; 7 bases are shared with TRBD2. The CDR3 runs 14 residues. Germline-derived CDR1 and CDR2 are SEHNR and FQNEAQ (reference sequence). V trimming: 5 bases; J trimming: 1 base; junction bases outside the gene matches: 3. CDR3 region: CASSPSGGTDTQYF. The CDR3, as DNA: TGTGCCAGCAGCCCCAGCGGGGGCACAGATACGCAGTATTTT.

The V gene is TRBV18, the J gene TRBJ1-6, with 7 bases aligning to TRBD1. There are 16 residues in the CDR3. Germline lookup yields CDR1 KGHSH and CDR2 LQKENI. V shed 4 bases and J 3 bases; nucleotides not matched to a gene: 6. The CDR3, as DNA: TGTGCCAGCTCACTTCGACAGGGAATCTATAATTCACCCCTCCACTTT. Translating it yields CASSLRQGIYNSPLHF.

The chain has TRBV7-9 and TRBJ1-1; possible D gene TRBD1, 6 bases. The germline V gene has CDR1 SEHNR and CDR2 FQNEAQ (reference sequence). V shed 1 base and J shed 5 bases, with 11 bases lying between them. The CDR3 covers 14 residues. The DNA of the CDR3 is TGTGCCAGCAGCTTAGATACAGGGAGTACTGAAGCTTTCTTT. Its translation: CASSLDTGSTEAFF.

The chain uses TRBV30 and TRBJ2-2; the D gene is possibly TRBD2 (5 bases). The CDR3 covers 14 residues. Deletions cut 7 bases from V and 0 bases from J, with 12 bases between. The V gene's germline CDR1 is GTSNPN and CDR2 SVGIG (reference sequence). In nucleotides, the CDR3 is TGTGCCTTACAACTAGGCTCGAACACCGGGGAGCTGTTTTTT. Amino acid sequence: CALQLGSNTGELFF. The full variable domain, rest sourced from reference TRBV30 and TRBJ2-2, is SQTIHQWPATLVQPVGSPLSLECTVEGTSNPNLYWYRQAAGRGLQLLFYSVGIGQISSEVPQNLSASRPQDRQFILSSKKLLLSDSGFYLCALQLGSNTGELFFGEGSRLTVL.

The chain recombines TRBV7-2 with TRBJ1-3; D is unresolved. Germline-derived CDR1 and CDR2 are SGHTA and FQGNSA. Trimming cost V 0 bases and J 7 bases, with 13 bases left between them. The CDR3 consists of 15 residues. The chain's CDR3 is CASSLAPRGLNTIYF. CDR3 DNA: TGTGCCAGCAGCTTAGCGCCCCGGGGATTGAACACCATATATTTT.

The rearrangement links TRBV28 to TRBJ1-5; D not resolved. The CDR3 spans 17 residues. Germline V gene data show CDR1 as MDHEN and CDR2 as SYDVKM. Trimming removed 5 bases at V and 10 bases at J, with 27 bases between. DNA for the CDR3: TGTGCCAGCAGTCCCCATCGGGTTTCTAGCCCCTACAATCCCCAGCATTTT. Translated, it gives CASSPHRVSSPYNPQHF.

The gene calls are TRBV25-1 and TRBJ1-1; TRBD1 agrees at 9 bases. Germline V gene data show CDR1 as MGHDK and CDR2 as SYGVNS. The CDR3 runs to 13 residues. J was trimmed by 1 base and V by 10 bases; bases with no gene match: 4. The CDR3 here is CATKGQGNTEAFF. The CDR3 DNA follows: TGTGCCACCAAGGGACAGGGGAACACTGAAGCTTTCTTT.

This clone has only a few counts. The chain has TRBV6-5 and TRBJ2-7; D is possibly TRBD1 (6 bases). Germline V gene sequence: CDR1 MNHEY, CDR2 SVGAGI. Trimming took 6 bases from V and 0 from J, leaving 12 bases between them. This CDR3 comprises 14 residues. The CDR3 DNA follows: TGTGCCAGCAGACGCCGGGACAACTCCTACGAGCAGTACTTC. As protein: CASRRRDNSYEQYF.

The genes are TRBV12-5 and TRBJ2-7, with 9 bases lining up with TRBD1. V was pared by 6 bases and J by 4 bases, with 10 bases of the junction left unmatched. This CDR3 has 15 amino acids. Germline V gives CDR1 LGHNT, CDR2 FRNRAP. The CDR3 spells CASGRPRQGDYEQYF. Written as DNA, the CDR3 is TGTGCTAGTGGGCGACCTAGACAGGGGGATTACGAGCAGTACTTC.

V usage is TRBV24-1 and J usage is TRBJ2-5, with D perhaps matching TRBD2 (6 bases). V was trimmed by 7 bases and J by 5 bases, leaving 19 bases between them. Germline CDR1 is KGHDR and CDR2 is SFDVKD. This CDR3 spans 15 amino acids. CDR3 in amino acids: CATSPPRGAEETQYF. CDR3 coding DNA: TGTGCCACCAGCCCTCCGCGGGGTGCCGAGGAGACCCAGTACTTC.

The CDR3 spells CASSLQSGGQGVSGANVLTF. In DNA form, the CDR3 reads TGTGCCAGTAGTCTTCAATCCGGGGGACAGGGGGTATCTGGGGCCAACGTCCTGACTTTC. V gene TRBV19 combines with J gene TRBJ2-6; the match to TRBD1 covers 11 bases. Trimming removed 5 bases from V and 1 base from J; junction bases left unmatched: 13. The CDR3 consists of 20 residues. In germline, CDR1 is LNHDA, CDR2 SQIVND (reference sequence).

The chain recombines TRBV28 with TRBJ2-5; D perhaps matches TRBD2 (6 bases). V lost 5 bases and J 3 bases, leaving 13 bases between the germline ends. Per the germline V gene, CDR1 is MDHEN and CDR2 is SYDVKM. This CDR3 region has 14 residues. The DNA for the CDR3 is TGTGCCAGCAGTCCCGGGACGGGAGAAGAGACCCAGTACTTC. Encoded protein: CASSPGTGEETQYF.

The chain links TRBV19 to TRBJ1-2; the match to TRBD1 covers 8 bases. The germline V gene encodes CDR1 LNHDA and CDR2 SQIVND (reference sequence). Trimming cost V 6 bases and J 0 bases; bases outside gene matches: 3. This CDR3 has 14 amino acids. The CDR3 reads CASRGQGANYGYTF. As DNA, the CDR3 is TGTGCCAGTAGAGGACAGGGAGCTAACTATGGCTACACCTTC.

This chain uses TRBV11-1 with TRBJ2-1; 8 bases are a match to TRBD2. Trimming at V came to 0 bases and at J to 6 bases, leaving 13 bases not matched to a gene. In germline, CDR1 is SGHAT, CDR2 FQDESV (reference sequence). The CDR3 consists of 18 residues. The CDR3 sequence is CASSLAAFGRAVVNEQFF. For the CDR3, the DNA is TGTGCCAGCAGCTTAGCTGCGTTCGGGAGGGCCGTCGTCAATGAGCAGTTCTTC.